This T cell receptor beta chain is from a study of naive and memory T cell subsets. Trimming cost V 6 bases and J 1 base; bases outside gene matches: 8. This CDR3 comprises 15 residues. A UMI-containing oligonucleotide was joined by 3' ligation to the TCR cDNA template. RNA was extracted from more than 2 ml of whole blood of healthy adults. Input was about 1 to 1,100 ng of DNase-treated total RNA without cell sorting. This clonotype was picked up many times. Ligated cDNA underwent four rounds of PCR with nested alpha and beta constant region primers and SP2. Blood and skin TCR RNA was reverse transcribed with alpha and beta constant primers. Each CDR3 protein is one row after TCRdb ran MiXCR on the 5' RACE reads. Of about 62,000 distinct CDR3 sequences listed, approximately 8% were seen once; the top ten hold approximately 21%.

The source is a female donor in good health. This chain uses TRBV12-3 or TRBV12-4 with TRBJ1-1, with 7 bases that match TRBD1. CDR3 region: CASSRQGAQNTEAFF. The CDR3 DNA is TGTGCCAGCAGCAGACAGGGAGCACAGAACACTGAAGCTTTCTTT.